Each of the 29 T cell receptor beta chains below was sequenced from the same sample in a study of T cells after yellow fever vaccination. Via MiXCR, TCRdb re-called the 5' RACE reads, giving one row per CDR3 protein. The sample lists some 110,000 distinct CDR3 sequences; roughly 7.9% were seen once. The sample in question was CD4+ T cells sorted from PBMCs, obtained approximately 40 days after the first yellow fever vaccination. These receptors came from a young man who received the YFV17D yellow fever vaccine.

This clonotype appeared many times. This chain joins TRBV6-5 and TRBJ2-3, with 11 positions matching TRBD2. This CDR3 is 16 amino acids long. The V segment lost 1 base and the J segment 1 base; nucleotides outside the gene matches: 1. Germline V gives CDR1 MNHEY, CDR2 SVGAGI. The CDR3 region has the DNA TGTGCCAGCAGTTACTTACTAGCGGGGGGCACAGATACGCAGTATTTT. It encodes CASSYLLAGGTDTQYF.

In its sample, this clonotype was seen many times. The CDR3 protein is CASSQEPSGAGTGELFF. In nucleotides, the CDR3 is TGTGCCAGCAGCCAAGAACCTAGCGGGGCGGGCACCGGGGAGCTGTTTTTT. The gene calls are TRBV4-2 and TRBJ2-2; 9 nucleotides agree with TRBD2. The CDR3 has 17 amino acids. The germline V gene has CDR1 LGHNA and CDR2 YNFKEQ. V was clipped by 0 bases and J by 4 bases; unmatched bases: 6.

This clonotype showed up many times. The chain employs TRBV20-1 and TRBJ1-5; 7 bases match TRBD1. Germline CDR1 DFQATT, CDR2 SNEGSKA (reference sequence). With V trimmed by 4 bases and J by 0 bases, 9 bases remained unmatched. This CDR3 contains 16 residues. CDR3 sequence (DNA): TGCAGTGCTATAGCGACAGGGTCGGATAGCAATCAGCCCCAGCATTTT. This gives the protein CSAIATGSDSNQPQHF.

Note on this clonotype: It may be a read error: a sequence one base away is much more abundant. The chain is built from TRBV18 and TRBJ2-5; TRBD2 matches at 9 bases. Germline CDR1 is KGHSH and CDR2 is LQKENI. The CDR3 has 15 residues. CDR3 sequence reads: CASSPASGIQENQYF. The CDR3 DNA sequence: TGTGCCAGCTCACCTGCTAGCGGGATACAAGAGAACCAGTACTTC.

This clonotype has a count of ten or more. This rearrangement joins TRBV20-1 to TRBJ2-3; unclear D gene. The CDR3 loop spans 13 amino acids. V gave up 5 bases and J gave up 4 bases, with 13 bases separating them. Germline V gives CDR1 DFQATT, CDR2 SNEGSKA (reference sequence). The CDR3 loop reads CSASPSESDTQYF. The CDR3 coding sequence is TGCAGTGCTTCCCCTTCAGAGTCAGATACGCAGTATTTT.

This clonotype was counted many times. The CDR3: CASSLGTSPLYEQYV. In nucleotides, the CDR3 is TGTGCCAGCAGCCTCGGGACTAGCCCACTCTACGAGCAGTACGTC. The J gene is TRBJ2-7, the V gene TRBV4-2, with TRBD2 matching 9 bases. V lost 4 bases and J lost 3; bases outside the gene matches: 7. The CDR3 spans 15 residues. Germline CDR1 and CDR2: LGHNA and YNFKEQ.

The table lists this clonotype with many counts. The limits of the CDR3 on the DNA are not certain, so only TCRdb's listed CDR3 is given. V usage is TRBV7-5 and J usage is TRBJ2-3; the DNA was not used to check the table's D call, TRBD1. TRBV7-5 is termed a pseudogene. A total of 16 residues make up the CDR3, ends included. CDR3: CISVPEKYREKDTQYF.

This clonotype was found a few times. The chain recombines TRBV7-9 with TRBJ1-3, with D maybe TRBD1 (6 bases). Germline V CDR1 and CDR2: SEHNR, FQNEAQ (reference sequence). The CDR3 totals 16 residues. V was cut by 1 base and J by 0 bases, with 10 bases left in between. CDR3 DNA: TGTGCCAGCAGCTTAGTTAGGACAGTCTCTGGAAACACCATATATTTT. Its translation is CASSLVRTVSGNTIYF.

Ten or more counts support this clonotype. The V gene is TRBV20-1, the J gene TRBJ2-5; TRBD2 matches 15 bases. The ends lost 5 bases at V and 5 bases at J; junction bases unmatched: 3. CDR3 size: 14 residues. Germline V gene sequence: CDR1 DFQATT, CDR2 SNEGSKA (reference sequence). CDR3 sequence (DNA): TGCAGTGCTTGGACTAGCGGGGGGGCGGAGACCCAGTACTTC. Its translation is CSAWTSGGAETQYF.

In its sample, this clonotype was seen a few times. This chain joins TRBV7-9 and TRBJ2-3; no definite D call. Looked up from germline, CDR1 is SEHNR and CDR2 is FQNEAQ (reference sequence). This CDR3 has 12 residues. Between the trimmed V and J ends, which lost 1 base and 9 bases, there was a span of 8 bases. This chain's CDR3 is CASSLVALTQYF. In DNA form, the CDR3 reads TGTGCCAGCAGCTTAGTGGCATTAACGCAGTATTTT.

This clonotype has a handful of counts. V usage is TRBV28 and J usage is TRBJ2-7; D gene ambiguous. Germline CDR1 is MDHEN and CDR2 is SYDVKM. The CDR3 loop spans 12 amino acids. Between the trimmed V and J ends, which lost 3 bases and 4 bases, there was a span of 7 bases. The CDR3 DNA is TGTGCCAGCAGTTTCTCGCAGTACGAGCAGTACGTC. Amino acids: CASSFSQYEQYV.

This clonotype was seen a handful of times. In DNA form, the CDR3 reads TGTGCCAGCAGCTCACCCCAGTCGCCCGAGACCCAGTACTTC. The encoded protein is CASSSPQSPETQYF. The genes are TRBV7-2 and TRBJ2-5; D is unclear. The germline V gene has CDR1 SGHTA and CDR2 FQGNSA. The CDR3 spans 14 residues. The V end lost 4 bases, the J end lost 5 bases, and 14 bases lay between the germline ends.

This clonotype came up many times. CDR3 nucleotide sequence: TGCGCCAGCAGCGGACAGGGGTCTGGAAACACCATATATTTT. This translates into CASSGQGSGNTIYF. The rearrangement links TRBV4-3 to TRBJ1-3; TRBD1 matches at 9 bases. Germline values: CDR1 LGHNA, CDR2 YSLEER. V was pared by 5 bases and J by 1 base, with 0 bases of the junction left unmatched. The CDR3 totals 14 residues.

Many counts were recorded for this clonotype. The V call is TRBV10-2, the J call TRBJ2-1, with 13 bases aligning to TRBD2. There are 17 residues in the CDR3. Germline CDR1 WSHSY, CDR2 SAAADI. Losses at the gene ends were 4 bases for V and 4 bases for J; bases not matched to a gene: 7. CDR3 nucleotides: TGCGCCAGCAGTGTAAAAGGGACTAGCGGGGTTTACAATGAGCAGTTCTTC. Protein product: CASSVKGTSGVYNEQFF.

This clonotype has at least ten counts. V and J are TRBV7-2 and TRBJ2-7; a weak D match, TRBD1 (7 bases). CDR3 length equals 17 residues. Per the germline V gene, CDR1 is SGHTA and CDR2 is FQGNSA. Trimming took 0 bases from V and 6 from J, leaving 21 bases between them. The CDR3 DNA is TGTGCCAGCAGCTTAGCAGGGGGCGAAGGAAGGGGAGGCGAGCAGTACTTC. It translates to CASSLAGGEGRGGEQYF.

This clonotype showed up many times. The chain uses TRBV25-1 and TRBJ1-3; D is ambiguous. This CDR3 is built from 14 residues. Germline V gene lookup returns CDR1 MGHDK and CDR2 SYGVNS. V was cut by 6 bases and J by 0 bases, with 9 bases left in between. The CDR3 loop is CASSATDSGNTIYF. Here the CDR3 DNA reads TGTGCCAGCAGCGCAACAGACTCTGGAAACACCATATATTTT.

This clonotype showed up many times. The chain uses TRBV20-1 and TRBJ2-4, with 7 positions matching TRBD2. This CDR3 spans 16 amino acids. V dropped 3 bases and J dropped 7; count of bases not matched to a gene: 15. Germline values: CDR1 DFQATT, CDR2 SNEGSKA (reference sequence). The CDR3 DNA sequence: TGCAGTGCTAGCGGGCCGGGACTATTAACCCATAACATTCAGTACTTC. Protein sequence: CSASGPGLLTHNIQYF.

The rearrangement joins TRBV4-1 to TRBJ1-6; the match to TRBD1 covers 7 bases. The V gene end was trimmed by 4 bases and the J gene end by 7 bases; junction bases not matched to a gene: 16. Germline V gives CDR1 MGHRA, CDR2 YSYEKL. The CDR3 runs to 18 residues. CDR3 residues: CASSRTIINRGRNSPLHF. The CDR3, as DNA: TGCGCCAGCAGCCGAACGATCATCAACAGGGGCCGAAATTCACCCCTCCACTTT.

This clonotype was observed many times. This sequence joins TRBV5-1 and TRBJ2-5, with 8 bases matching TRBD2. The CDR3 totals 15 residues. J was trimmed by 1 base and V by 4 bases; bases with no gene match: 6. The germline gives CDR1 SGHRS, CDR2 YFSETQ. The CDR3 here is CASSATGGAQETQYF. The CDR3 DNA sequence: TGCGCCAGCAGCGCCACGGGGGGGGCCCAAGAGACCCAGTACTTC. The full variable domain, rest sourced from reference TRBV5-1 and TRBJ2-5, is KAGVTQTPRYLIKTRGQQVTLSCSPISGHRSVSWYQQTPGQGLQFLFEYFSETQRNKGNFPGRFSGRQFSNSRSEMNVSTLELGDSALYLCASSATGGAQETQYFGPGTRLLVL.

The rearrangement joins TRBV11-2 to TRBJ1-6, with 9 nucleotides matching TRBD1. Germline V gene data show CDR1 as SGHAT and CDR2 as FQNNGV. After removal of 1 base from V and 7 bases from J, the junction contained 8 bases not matched to a gene. CDR3 length equals 17 residues. The CDR3 nucleotides read TGTGCCAGCAGCTTAGTAACAGGGGGCGCGACCAATTCACCCCTCCACTTT. The encoded protein is CASSLVTGGATNSPLHF. Based on the CDR3 plus reference TRBV11-2 and TRBJ1-6, the full variable domain is EAGVAQSPRYKIIEKRQSVAFWCNPISGHATLYWYQQILGQGPKLLIQFQNNGVVDDSQLPKDRFSAERLKGVDSTLKIQPAKLEDSAVYLCASSLVTGGATNSPLHFGNGTRLTVT.

At least ten counts were recorded for this clonotype. Here the CDR3 reads CSAMPGGYNEQFF. Written as DNA, the CDR3 is TGCAGTGCGATGCCAGGGGGTTACAATGAGCAGTTCTTC. The chain has TRBV20-1 and TRBJ2-1; 7 nucleotides line up with TRBD1. There are 13 residues in the CDR3. CDR1 DFQATT and CDR2 SNEGSKA come from the germline V gene (reference sequence). V was pared by 6 bases and J by 4 bases, with 6 bases of the junction left unmatched.

CDR3 in amino acids: CASSYGTGSGTEAFF. The CDR3 coding sequence is TGTGCCAGCAGTTATGGGACAGGGTCAGGGACTGAAGCTTTCTTT. The gene calls are TRBV28 and TRBJ1-1, with 9 bases identical to TRBD1. The CDR3 length is 15 residues. The trim removed 4 bases at V and 5 bases at J, leaving 8 bases unmatched. Germline CDR1 MDHEN, CDR2 SYDVKM.

The sample holds many counts of this clonotype. V and J are TRBV7-2 and TRBJ2-7, with D possibly matching TRBD2 (5 bases). Germline V gene data show CDR1 as SGHTA and CDR2 as FQGNSA. The CDR3 has 13 amino acids. V lost 1 base and J 3 bases, leaving 7 bases between the germline ends. The CDR3 spells CASSLGSVYEQYF. DNA for the CDR3: TGTGCCAGCAGCTTAGGTAGCGTCTACGAGCAGTACTTC.

The chain couples TRBV6-2 or TRBV6-3 to TRBJ1-6; D is uncertain. CDR1 is MNHEY, CDR2 SVGEGT, per germline. There are 13 residues in the CDR3. Trimming left V 7 bases short and J 7 bases short, with 11 bases between. The CDR3 region is CASTLRMNSPLHF. CDR3 DNA: TGTGCCAGCACCCTAAGGATGAATTCACCCCTCCACTTT.

This clonotype was detected ten times or more. This rearrangement joins TRBV7-2 to TRBJ2-7; 9 nucleotides match TRBD1. CDR1 is SGHTA, CDR2 FQGNSA, per germline. The CDR3 is 14 amino acids. Trimming cost V 5 bases and J 3 bases; bases outside gene matches: 5. The CDR3 sequence is CASSHETGGYEQYF. The CDR3 bases are TGTGCCAGCAGCCACGAGACAGGGGGCTACGAGCAGTACTTC. Filled out from reference TRBV7-2 and TRBJ2-7, the complete variable domain reads GAGVSQSPSNKVTEKGKDVELRCDPISGHTALYWYRQSLGQGLEFLIYFQGNSAPDKSGLPSDRFSAERTGGSVSTLTIQRTQQEDSAVYLCASSHETGGYEQYFGPGTRLTVT.

This clonotype has ten or more counts. The chain is built from TRBV7-2 and TRBJ2-1, with 7 bases that match TRBD2. Germline V CDR1 and CDR2: SGHTA, FQGNSA. Trimming at V came to 1 base and at J to 8 bases, leaving 8 bases not matched to a gene. The CDR3 loop spans 15 amino acids. CDR3 sequence: CASSLDVVRGDEQFF. As DNA, the CDR3 is TGTGCCAGCAGCTTAGATGTGGTCCGGGGGGATGAGCAGTTCTTC.

At least ten counts were recorded for this clonotype. The CDR3 reads CASSENGGYTEAFF. The DNA for the CDR3 is TGTGCCAGCAGTGAAAACGGGGGCTACACTGAAGCTTTCTTT. The rearrangement uses TRBV2 and TRBJ1-1; D is possibly TRBD1 (6 bases). CDR1 and CDR2 (germline): SNHLY, FYNNEI. Trimming cost V 2 bases and J 3 bases, with 10 bases left between them. The CDR3 loop spans 14 amino acids.

The chain employs TRBV29-1 and TRBJ2-3; the D is unclear. Germline CDR1 SQVTM, CDR2 ANQGSEA. V lost 1 base, J lost 5 bases, and 13 bases lay in between. This CDR3 has 14 residues. The CDR3, as DNA: TGCAGCGTTGAAGTTGGTACGGTAAAAGATACGCAGTATTTT. Translated, it gives CSVEVGTVKDTQYF.

This clonotype was counted ten times or more. The rearrangement links TRBV7-9 to TRBJ1-2; a weak D match, TRBD1 (5 bases). Germline V lookup: CDR1 SEHNR, CDR2 FQNEAQ (reference sequence). The CDR3 runs 14 residues. V lost 11 bases to trimming and J lost 2 bases, with 18 bases between them. CDR3 coding DNA: TGTGCCGCGTCCGGGGGTAGATCGAACTATGGCTACACCTTC. Its protein product is CAASGGRSNYGYTF.